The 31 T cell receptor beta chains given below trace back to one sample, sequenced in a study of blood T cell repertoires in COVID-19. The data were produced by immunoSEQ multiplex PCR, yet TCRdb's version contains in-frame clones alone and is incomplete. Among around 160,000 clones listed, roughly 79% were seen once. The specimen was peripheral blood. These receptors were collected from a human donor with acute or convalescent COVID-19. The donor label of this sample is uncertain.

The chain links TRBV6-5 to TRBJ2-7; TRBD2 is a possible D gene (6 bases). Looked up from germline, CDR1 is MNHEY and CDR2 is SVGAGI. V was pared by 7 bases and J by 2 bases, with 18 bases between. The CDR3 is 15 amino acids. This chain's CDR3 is CASMQGGADAYEQYF. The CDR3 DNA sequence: TGTGCCAGCATGCAGGGCGGGGCGGATGCCTACGAGCAGTACTTC.

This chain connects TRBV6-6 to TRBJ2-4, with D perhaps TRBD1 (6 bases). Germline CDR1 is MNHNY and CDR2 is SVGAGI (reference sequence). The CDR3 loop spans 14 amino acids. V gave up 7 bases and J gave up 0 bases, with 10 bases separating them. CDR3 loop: CASNRDLAKNIQYF. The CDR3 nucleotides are TGTGCCAGCAACAGGGATTTAGCCAAAAACATTCAGTACTTC.

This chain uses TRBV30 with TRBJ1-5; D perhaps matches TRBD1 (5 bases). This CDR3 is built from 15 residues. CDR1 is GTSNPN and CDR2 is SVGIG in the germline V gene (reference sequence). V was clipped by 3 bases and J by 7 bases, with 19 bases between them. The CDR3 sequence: CAWRQSGRAGQPQHF. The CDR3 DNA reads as TGTGCCTGGAGACAGTCTGGCAGGGCCGGGCAGCCCCAGCATTTT. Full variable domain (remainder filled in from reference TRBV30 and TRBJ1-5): SQTIHQWPATLVQPVGSPLSLECTVEGTSNPNLYWYRQAAGRGLQLLFYSVGIGQISSEVPQNLSASRPQDRQFILSSKKLLLSDSGFYLCAWRQSGRAGQPQHFGDGTRLSIL.

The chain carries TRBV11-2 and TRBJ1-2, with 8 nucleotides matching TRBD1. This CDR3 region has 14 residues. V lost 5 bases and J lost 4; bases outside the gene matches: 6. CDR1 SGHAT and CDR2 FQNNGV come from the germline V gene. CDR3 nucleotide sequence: TGTGCCAGCAGCCCGACAGGGGTCCTCTATGGCTACACCTTC. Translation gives CASSPTGVLYGYTF.

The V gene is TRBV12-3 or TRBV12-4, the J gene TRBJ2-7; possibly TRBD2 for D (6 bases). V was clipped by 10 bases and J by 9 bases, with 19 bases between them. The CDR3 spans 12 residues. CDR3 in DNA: TGTGCCACCCCTCGGGGGAACGGGGGGCAGTACTTC. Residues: CATPRGNGGQYF.

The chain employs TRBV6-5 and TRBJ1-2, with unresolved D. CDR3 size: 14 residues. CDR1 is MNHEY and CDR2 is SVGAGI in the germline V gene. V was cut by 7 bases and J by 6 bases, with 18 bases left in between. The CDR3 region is CASKGNGVENGYTF. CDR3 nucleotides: TGTGCCAGCAAAGGAAACGGGGTGGAGAATGGCTACACCTTC.

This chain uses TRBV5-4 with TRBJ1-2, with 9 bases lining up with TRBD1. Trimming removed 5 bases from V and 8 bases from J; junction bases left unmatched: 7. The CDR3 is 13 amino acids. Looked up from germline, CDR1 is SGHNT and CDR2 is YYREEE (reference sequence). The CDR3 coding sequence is TGTGCCAGCAGGGTACAGGGGGCGCGGGGCTACACCTTC. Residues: CASRVQGARGYTF. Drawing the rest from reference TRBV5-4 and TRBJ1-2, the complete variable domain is ETGVTQSPTHLIKTRGQQVTLRCSSQSGHNTVSWYQQALGQGPQFIFQYYREEENGRGNFPPRFSGLQFPNYSSELNVNALELDDSALYLCASRVQGARGYTFGSGTRLTVV.

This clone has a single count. The CDR3 DNA reads TGTGCCAGCAGGCCAGTAGCGGGGCCAAGCACAGATACGCAGTATTTT. It translates to CASRPVAGPSTDTQYF. This sequence joins TRBV6-6 and TRBJ2-3; TRBD2 agrees at 8 bases. Germline CDR1 and CDR2: MNHNY and SVGAGI (reference sequence). V was clipped by 6 bases and J by 0 bases; unmatched bases: 8. The CDR3 is 16 amino acids.

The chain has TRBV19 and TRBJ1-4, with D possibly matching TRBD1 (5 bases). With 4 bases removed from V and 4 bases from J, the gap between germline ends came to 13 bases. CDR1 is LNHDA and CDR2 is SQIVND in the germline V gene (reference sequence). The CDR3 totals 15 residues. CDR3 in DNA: TGTGCCAGTAGTACCACAGGCGTAGTTAATGAAAAACTGTTTTTT. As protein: CASSTTGVVNEKLFF.

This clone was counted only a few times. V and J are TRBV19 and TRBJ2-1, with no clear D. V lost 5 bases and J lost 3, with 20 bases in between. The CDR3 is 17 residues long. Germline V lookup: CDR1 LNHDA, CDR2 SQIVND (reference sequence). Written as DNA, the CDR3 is TGTGCCAGTAGTCCGCCTCGGAAAGGTGACTTCTACAATGAGCAGTTCTTC. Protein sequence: CASSPPRKGDFYNEQFF. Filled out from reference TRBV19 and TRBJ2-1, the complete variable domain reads DGGITQSPKYLFRKEGQNVTLSCEQNLNHDAMYWYRQDPGQGLRLIYYSQIVNDFQKGDIAEGYSVSREKKESFPLTVTSAQKNPTAFYLCASSPPRKGDFYNEQFFGPGTRLTVL.

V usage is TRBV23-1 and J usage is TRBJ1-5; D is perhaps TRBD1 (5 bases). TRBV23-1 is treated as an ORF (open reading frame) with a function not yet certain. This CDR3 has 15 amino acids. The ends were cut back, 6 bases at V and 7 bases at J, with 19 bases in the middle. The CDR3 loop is CASSMVTGVQQPQHF. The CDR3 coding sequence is TGCGCCAGCAGCATGGTCACAGGCGTTCAACAGCCCCAGCATTTT.

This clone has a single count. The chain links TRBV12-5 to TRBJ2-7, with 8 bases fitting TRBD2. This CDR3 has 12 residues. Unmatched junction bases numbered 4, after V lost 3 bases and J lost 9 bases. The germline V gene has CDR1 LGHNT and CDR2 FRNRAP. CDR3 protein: CASGFGGDVQYV. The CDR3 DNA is TGTGCTAGTGGTTTCGGGGGGGACGTGCAGTACGTC.

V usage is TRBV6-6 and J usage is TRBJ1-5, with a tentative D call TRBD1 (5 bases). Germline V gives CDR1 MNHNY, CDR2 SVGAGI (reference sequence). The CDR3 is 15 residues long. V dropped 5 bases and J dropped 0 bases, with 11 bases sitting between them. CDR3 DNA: TGTGCCAGCAGTGACAGTTACCATAGCAATCAGCCCCAGCATTTT. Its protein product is CASSDSYHSNQPQHF.

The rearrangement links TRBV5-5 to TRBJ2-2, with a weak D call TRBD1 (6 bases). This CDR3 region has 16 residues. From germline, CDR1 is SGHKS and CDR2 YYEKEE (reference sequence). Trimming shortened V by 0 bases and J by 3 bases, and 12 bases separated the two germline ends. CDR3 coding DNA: TGTGCCAGCAGCTTGGATCTGGGGGCGCACACCGGGGAGCTGTTTTTT. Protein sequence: CASSLDLGAHTGELFF.

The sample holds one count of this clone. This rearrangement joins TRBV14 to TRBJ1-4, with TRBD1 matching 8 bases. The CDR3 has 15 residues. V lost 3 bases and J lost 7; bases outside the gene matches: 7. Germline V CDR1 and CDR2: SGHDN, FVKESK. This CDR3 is CASSHSRGLGEKLFF. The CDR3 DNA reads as TGTGCCAGCAGCCACTCCAGGGGGCTCGGTGAAAAACTGTTTTTT. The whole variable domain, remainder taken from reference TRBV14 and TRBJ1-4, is EAGVTQFPSHSVIEKGQTVTLRCDPISGHDNLYWYRRVMGKEIKFLLHFVKESKQDESGMPNNRFLAERTGGTYSTLKVQPAELEDSGVYFCASSHSRGLGEKLFFGSGTQLSVL.

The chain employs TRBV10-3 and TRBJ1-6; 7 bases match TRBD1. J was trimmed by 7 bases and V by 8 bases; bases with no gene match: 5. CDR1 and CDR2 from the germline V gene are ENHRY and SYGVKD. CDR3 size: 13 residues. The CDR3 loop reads CAIQGGTNSPLHF. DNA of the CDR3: TGTGCCATCCAAGGGGGCACAAATTCACCCCTCCACTTT.

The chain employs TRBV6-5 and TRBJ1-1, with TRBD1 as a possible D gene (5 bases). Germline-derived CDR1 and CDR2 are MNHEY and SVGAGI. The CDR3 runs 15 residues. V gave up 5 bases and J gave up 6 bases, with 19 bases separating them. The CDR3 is CASSPQGKGPAEAFF. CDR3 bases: TGTGCCAGCAGTCCCCAGGGTAAGGGCCCGGCTGAAGCTTTCTTT.

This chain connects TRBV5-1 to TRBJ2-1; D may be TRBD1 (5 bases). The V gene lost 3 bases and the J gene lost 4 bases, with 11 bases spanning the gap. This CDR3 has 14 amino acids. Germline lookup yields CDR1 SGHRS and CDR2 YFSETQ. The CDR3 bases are TGCGCCAGCAGCTCGGTAAGGGGATACAATGAGCAGTTCTTC. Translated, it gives CASSSVRGYNEQFF.

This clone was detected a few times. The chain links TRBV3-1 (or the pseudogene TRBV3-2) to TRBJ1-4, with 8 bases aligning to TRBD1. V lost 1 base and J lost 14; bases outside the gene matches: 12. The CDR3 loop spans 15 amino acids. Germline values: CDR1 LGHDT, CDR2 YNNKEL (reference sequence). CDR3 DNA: TGTGCCAGCAGCCAAGTCCAGGGGGCGGCGGCATTGCTGTTTTTT. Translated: CASSQVQGAAALLFF.

CDR3 region: CASSQEQGAGGNTIYF. The DNA for the CDR3 is TGTGCCAGCAGCCAGGAACAGGGGGCGGGTGGAAACACCATATATTTT. This chain uses TRBV3-1 (or the pseudogene TRBV3-2) with TRBJ1-3, with TRBD1 identical over 9 bases. Germline V gene data show CDR1 as LGHDT and CDR2 as YNNKEL (reference sequence). This CDR3 has 16 residues. J lost 3 bases, V lost 3 bases, and 6 bases had no gene match.

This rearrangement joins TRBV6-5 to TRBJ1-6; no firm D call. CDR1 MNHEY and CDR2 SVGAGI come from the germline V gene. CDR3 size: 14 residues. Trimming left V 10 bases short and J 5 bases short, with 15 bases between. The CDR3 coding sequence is TGTGCCATCGCTCCGCATGACAATAATTCACCCCTCCACTTT. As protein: CAIAPHDNNSPLHF.

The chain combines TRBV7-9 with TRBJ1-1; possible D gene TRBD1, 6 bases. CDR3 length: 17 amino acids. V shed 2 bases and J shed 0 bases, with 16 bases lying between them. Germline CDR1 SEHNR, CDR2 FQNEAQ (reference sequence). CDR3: CASSLSKDSPMNTEAFF. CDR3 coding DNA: TGTGCCAGCAGCTTAAGTAAGGACAGCCCCATGAACACTGAAGCTTTCTTT.

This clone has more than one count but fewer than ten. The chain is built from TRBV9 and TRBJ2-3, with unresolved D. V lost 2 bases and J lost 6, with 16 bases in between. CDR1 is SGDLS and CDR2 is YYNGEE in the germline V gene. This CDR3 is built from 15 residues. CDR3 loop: CASSVRGSKSDTQYF. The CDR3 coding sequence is TGTGCCAGCAGCGTCAGAGGATCAAAATCGGATACGCAGTATTTT.

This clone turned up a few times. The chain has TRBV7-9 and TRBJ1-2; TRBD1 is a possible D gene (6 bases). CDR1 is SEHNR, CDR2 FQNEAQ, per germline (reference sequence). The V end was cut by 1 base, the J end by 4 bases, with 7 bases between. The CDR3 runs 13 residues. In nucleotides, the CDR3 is TGTGCCAGCAGCTTAGGGGGGCCCTATGGCTACACCTTC. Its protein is CASSLGGPYGYTF.

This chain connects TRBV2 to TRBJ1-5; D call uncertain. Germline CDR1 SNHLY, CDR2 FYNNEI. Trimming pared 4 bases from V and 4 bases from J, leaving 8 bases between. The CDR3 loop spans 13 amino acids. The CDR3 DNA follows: TGTGCCAGCAGTGGGCGGGATAATCAGCCCCAGCATTTT. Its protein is CASSGRDNQPQHF.

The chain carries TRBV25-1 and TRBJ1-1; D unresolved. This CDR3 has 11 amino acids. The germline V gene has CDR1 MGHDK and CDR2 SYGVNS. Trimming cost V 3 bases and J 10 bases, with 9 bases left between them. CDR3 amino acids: CASSDPYLAFF. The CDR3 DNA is TGTGCCAGCAGTGACCCCTACTTAGCTTTCTTT.

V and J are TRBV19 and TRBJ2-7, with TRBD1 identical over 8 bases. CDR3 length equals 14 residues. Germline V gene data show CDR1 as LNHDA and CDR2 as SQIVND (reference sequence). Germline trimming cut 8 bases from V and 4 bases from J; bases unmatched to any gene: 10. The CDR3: CASGPGRGRYEQYV. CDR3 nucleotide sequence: TGTGCCAGTGGACCAGGCAGGGGGCGGTACGAGCAGTACGTC.

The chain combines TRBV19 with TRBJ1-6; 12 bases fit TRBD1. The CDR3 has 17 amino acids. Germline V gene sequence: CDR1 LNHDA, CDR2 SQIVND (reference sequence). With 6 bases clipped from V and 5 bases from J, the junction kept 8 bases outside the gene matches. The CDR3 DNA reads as TGTGCCAGTAGATCCGGGACAGGGGGCAAAAATAATTCACCCCTCCACTTT. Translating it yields CASRSGTGGKNNSPLHF.

In nucleotides, the CDR3 is TGTGCCAGCAGCTTGACTAGCGGCGGCCCCGGGGAGCTGTTTTTT. Its translation: CASSLTSGGPGELFF. The rearrangement links TRBV3-1 (or the pseudogene TRBV3-2) to TRBJ2-2, with TRBD2 identical over 9 bases. CDR1 and CDR2 (germline): LGHDT, YNNKEL (reference sequence). V shed 5 bases, J shed 6 bases, and the junction held 7 bases outside the gene matches. The length of the CDR3 is 15 residues.

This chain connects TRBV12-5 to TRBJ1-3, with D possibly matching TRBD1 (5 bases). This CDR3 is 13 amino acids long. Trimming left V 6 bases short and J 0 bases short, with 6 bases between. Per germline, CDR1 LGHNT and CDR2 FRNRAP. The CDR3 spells CASGRDSGNTIYF. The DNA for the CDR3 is TGTGCTAGTGGCAGGGACTCTGGAAACACCATATATTTT.

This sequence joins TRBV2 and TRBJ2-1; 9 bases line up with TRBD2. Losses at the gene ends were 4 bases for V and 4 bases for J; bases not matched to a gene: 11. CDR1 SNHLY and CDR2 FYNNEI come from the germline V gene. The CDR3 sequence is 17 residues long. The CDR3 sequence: CASSADSGGSLYNEQFF. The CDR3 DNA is TGTGCCAGCAGTGCGGATAGCGGGGGATCGCTTTACAATGAGCAGTTCTTC.